This record concerns one T cell receptor (beta chain) sequence. CDR3 length: 13 amino acids. Germline CDR1 and CDR2: DFQATT and SNEGSKA (reference sequence). Trimming pared 3 bases from V and 2 bases from J, leaving 8 bases between. These data come from a study of control samples from healthy donors and cancer patients. The assay was immunoSEQ multiplex PCR, and TCRdb's table has in-frame clones only and misses some. This sample has roughly 59,000 clones, with about 92% found just once. The sample was PBMCs. The source of this sequence is a man aged 40-49 years with colorectal cancer. The chain uses TRBV20-1 and TRBJ1-5; D perhaps matches TRBD1 (5 bases). CDR3 protein: CSASAGRNQPQHF. The DNA of the CDR3 is TGCAGTGCTAGTGCAGGGCGCAATCAGCCCCAGCATTTT.